A selection of T cell receptor beta chains follows, all from one sample in a study of beta chain features in type 1 diabetes. The assay was immunoSEQ multiplex PCR, and TCRdb's table has in-frame clones only and misses some. The repertoire includes fewer than 150,000 clones, about 7% of them detected once, and around 1.3% sits in the top ten. The sample comprised central memory CD4+ T cells from blood. The receptor source for this set is a woman in her twenties or thirties in good health. Both conserved end residues are part of each CDR3. The D gene is left open where the match is weak. Only part of the rows carry a size: once, few, many, or a class if the clone is expanded.

J	V	D	length	size	CDR3	DNA
TRBJ1-1	TRBV6-5	NA	13	NA	CASSLSRNTEAFF	TGTGCCAGCAGTTTATCGAGGAACACTGAAGCTTTCTTT
TRBJ1-2	TRBV28	NA	17	many	CASRSPPGENMGYGYTF	TGTGCCAGCAGATCGCCCCCGGGGGAGAATATGGGCTATGGCTACACCTTC
TRBJ2-7	TRBV7-2	TRBD1	16	few	CASSPVSGTGVHEQYF	TGTGCCAGCAGCCCGGTATCCGGGACAGGGGTTCACGAGCAGTACTTC
TRBJ2-7	TRBV28	NA	15	few	CASSLGGTPAYEQYF	TGTGCCAGCAGTTTAGGGGGGACTCCCGCCTACGAGCAGTACTTC
TRBJ1-5	TRBV28	NA	17	NA	CASSSPVIGGSNQPQHF	TGTGCCAGCAGTTCTCCTGTTATTGGGGGGAGCAATCAGCCCCAGCATTTT
TRBJ2-5	TRBV9	TRBD2	15	few	CASSVVSGSPETQYF	TGTGCCAGCAGCGTAGTTAGCGGGAGTCCAGAGACCCAGTACTTC
TRBJ2-3	TRBV19	TRBD2	15	NA	CASRSGGSPTDTQYF	TGTGCCAGTAGGAGTGGCGGGAGCCCCACAGATACGCAGTATTTT
TRBJ1-1	TRBV6-6	TRBD1	15	NA	CASSYGGQGATEAFF	TGTGCCAGCAGTTACGGAGGACAGGGGGCGACTGAAGCTTTCTTT
TRBJ2-3	TRBV7-9	NA	16	few	CASSPKRVNRVDTQYF	TGTGCCAGCAGCCCCAAGCGGGTGAATCGGGTGGATACGCAGTATTTT
TRBJ1-1	TRBV6-6	NA	12	NA	CASSSRGTEAFF	TGTGCCAGCAGCTCTCGAGGGACTGAAGCTTTCTTT
TRBJ2-7	TRBV15	NA	14	NA	CATSREGGTGEQYF	TGTGCCACCAGCAGAGAAGGCGGGACGGGGGAGCAGTACTTC
TRBJ1-5	TRBV9	NA	14	many	CASSVEALGAAQHF	TGTGCCAGCAGCGTAGAGGCCCTGGGGGCGGCCCAGCATTTT
TRBJ2-3	TRBV2	TRBD2	15	NA	CASSESGRGTDTQYF	TGTGCCAGCAGTGAGAGCGGGAGGGGTACAGATACGCAGTATTTT
TRBJ2-1	TRBV6-5	TRBD2	15	NA	CASSYEAGRYNEQFF	TGTGCCAGCAGTTACGAAGCGGGACGGTACAATGAGCAGTTCTTC
TRBJ2-4	TRBV19	NA	13	NA	CASSIGVEGIQYF	TGTGCCAGTAGTATCGGGGTTGAGGGCATTCAGTACTTC
TRBJ1-1	TRBV5-1	NA	15	NA	CASSLDRQRNTEAFF	TGCGCCAGCAGCTTGGACCGACAGAGGAACACTGAAGCTTTCTTT